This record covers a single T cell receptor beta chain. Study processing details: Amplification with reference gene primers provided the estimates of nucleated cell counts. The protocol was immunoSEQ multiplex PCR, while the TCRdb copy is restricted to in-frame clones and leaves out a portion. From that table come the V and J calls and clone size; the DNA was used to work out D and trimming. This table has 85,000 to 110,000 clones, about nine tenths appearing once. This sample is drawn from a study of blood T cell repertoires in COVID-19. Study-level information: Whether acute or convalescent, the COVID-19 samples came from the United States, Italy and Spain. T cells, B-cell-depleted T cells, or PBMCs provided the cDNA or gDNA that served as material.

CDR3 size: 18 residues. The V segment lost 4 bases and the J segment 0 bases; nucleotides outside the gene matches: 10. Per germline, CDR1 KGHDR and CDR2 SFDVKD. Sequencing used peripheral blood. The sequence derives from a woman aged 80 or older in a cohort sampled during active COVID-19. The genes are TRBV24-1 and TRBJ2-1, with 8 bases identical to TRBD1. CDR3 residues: CATSEKPGGSSSYNEQFF. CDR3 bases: TGTGCCACCAGTGAAAAACCAGGGGGCTCCAGCTCCTACAATGAGCAGTTCTTC.